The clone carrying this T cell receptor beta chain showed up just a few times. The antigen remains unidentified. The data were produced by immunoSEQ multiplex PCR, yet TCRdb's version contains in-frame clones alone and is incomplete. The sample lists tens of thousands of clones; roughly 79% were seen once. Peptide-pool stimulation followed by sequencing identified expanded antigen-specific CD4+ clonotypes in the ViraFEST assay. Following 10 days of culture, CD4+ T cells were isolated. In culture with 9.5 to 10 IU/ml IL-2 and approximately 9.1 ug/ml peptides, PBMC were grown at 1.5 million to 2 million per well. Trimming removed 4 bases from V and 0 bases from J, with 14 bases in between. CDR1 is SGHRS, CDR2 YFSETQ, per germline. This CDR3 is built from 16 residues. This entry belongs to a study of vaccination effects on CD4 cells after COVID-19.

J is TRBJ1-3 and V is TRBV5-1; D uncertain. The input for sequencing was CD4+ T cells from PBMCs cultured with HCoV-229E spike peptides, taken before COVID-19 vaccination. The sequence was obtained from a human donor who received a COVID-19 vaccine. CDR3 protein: CASSISTASSGNTIYF. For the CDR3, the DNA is TGCGCCAGCAGCATCTCGACGGCAAGCTCTGGAAACACCATATATTTT.